This T cell receptor (beta chain) was profiled in a study of T cell responses to AZD1222 COVID-19 vaccine. Findings and limits, study-wide: When two AZD1222 doses had been given, Spike-specific TCR breadth and depth rose.

On this clone: Its antigen remains unidentified.

Method: immunoSEQ multiplex PCR; TCRdb's copy keeps in-frame clones and lacks some. The repertoire holds roughly 140,000 clones, with 93% as singletons. The source was peripheral blood, collected after recovery from COVID-19. This receptor was identified in an adult who had recovered from COVID-19.

The CDR3 DNA reads as TGTGCCAGCTCAAAGCGCGGGACGGGGGAGGCCTCCTACGAGCAGTACTTC. It translates to CASSKRGTGEASYEQYF. This chain joins TRBV18 and TRBJ2-7, with TRBD2 as a possible D gene (6 bases). The V gene's germline CDR1 is KGHSH and CDR2 LQKENI. V shed 5 bases and J shed 0 bases, with 20 bases lying between them. The CDR3 sequence is 17 residues long.